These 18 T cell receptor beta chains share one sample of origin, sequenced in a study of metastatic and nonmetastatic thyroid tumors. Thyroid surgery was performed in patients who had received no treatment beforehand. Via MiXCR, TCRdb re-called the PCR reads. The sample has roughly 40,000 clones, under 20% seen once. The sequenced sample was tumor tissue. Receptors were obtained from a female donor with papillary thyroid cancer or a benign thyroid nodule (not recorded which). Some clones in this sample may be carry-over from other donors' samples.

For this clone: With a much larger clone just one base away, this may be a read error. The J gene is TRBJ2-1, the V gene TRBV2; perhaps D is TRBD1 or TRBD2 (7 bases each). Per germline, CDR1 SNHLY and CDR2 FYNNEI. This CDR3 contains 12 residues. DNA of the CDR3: TGTTCCAGCAGCGGGGACAGTTTTGAGCAGTTCTTC. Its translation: CSSSGDSFEQFF.

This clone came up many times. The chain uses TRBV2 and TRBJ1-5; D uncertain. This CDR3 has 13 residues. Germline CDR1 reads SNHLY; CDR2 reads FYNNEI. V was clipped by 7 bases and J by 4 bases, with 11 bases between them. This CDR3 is CASMVGVNQPQHF. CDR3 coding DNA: TGTGCCAGCATGGTTGGCGTAAATCAGCCCCAGCATTTT.

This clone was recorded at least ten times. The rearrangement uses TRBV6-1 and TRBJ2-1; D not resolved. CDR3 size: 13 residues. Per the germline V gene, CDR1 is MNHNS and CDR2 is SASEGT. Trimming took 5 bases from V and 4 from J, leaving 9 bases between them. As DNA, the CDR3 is TGTGCCAGCAGTAATGACGGTTACAATGAGCAGTTCTTC. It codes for CASSNDGYNEQFF.

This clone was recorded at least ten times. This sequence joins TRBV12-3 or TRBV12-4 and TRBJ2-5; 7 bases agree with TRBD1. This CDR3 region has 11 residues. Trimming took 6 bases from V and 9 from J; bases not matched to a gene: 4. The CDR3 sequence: CASSPGQAQYF. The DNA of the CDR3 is TGTGCCAGCAGCCCCGGACAGGCCCAGTACTTC.

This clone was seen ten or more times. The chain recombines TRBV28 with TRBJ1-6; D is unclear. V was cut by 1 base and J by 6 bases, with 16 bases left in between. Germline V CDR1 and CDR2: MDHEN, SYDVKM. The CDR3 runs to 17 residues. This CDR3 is CASSLYGRKSINSPLHF. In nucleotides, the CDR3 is TGTGCCAGCAGTTTATATGGAAGAAAGAGTATTAATTCACCCCTCCACTTT.

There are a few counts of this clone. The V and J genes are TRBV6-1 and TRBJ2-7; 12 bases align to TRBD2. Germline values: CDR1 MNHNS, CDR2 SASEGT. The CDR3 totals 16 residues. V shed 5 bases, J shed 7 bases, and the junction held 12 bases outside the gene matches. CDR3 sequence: CASSQLAGGTTVEQYF. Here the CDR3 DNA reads TGTGCCAGCAGTCAACTAGCGGGAGGAACTACGGTGGAGCAGTACTTC.

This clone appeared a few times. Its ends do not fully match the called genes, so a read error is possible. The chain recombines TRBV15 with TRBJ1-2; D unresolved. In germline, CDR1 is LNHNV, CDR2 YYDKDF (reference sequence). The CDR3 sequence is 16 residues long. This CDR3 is CATSRDYSLSVDGYTF. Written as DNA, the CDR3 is TGTGCCACCAGCAGAGATTACTCCCTTAGTGTTGATGGCTACACCTTT.

CDR3 amino acids: CASSDSYGVGPSYNEQFF. The DNA of the CDR3 is TGTGCCAGCAGTGACTCCTACGGGGTAGGACCATCCTACAATGAGCAGTTCTTC. The chain employs TRBV6-4 and TRBJ2-1; D might be TRBD2 (5 bases). CDR3 length: 18 residues. Germline CDR1 reads MRHNA; CDR2 reads SNTAGT. Trimming took off 0 bases at V and 1 base at J, with 16 bases between the two ends.

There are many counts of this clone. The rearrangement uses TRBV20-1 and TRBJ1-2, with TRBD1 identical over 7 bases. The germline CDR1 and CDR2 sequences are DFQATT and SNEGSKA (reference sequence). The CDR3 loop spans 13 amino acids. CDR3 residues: CRIKGTASGGYTF. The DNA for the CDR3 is TGCAGAATAAAGGGGACAGCTAGTGGTGGCTACACCTTC.

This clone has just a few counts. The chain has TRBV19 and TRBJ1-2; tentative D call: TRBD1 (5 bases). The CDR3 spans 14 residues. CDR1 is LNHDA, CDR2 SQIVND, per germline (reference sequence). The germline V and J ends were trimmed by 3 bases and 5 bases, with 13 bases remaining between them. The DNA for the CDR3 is TGTGCCAGTAGTATTCCCGGGACTGTGTATGGCTACACCTTC. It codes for CASSIPGTVYGYTF.

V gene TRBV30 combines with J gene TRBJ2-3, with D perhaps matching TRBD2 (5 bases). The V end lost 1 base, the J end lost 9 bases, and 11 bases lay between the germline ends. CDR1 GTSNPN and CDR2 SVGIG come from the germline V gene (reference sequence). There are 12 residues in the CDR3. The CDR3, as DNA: TGTGCCTGGAGTGCCACTAGGAACACGCAGTATTTT. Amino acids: CAWSATRNTQYF.

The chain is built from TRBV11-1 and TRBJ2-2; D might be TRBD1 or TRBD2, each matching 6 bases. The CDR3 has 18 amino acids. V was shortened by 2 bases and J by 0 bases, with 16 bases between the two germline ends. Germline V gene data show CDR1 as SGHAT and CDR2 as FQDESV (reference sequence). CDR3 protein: CASSLCGTWGANTGELFF. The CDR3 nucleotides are TGTGCCAGCAGCTTATGCGGGACATGGGGCGCGAACACCGGGGAGCTGTTTTTT.

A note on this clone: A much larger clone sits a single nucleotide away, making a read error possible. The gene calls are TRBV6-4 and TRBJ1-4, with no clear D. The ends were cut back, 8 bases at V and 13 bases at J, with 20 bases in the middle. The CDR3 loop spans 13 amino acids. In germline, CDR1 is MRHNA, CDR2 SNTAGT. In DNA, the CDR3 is TGTGCCAGCCACGGGCCCGTAATGAAAAGACTGTTTTTT. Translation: CASHGPVMKRLFF.

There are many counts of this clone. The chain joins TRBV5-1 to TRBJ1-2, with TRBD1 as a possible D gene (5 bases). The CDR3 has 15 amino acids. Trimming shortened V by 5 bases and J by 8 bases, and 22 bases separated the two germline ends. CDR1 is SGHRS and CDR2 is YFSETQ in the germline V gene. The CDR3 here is CASSSDSGGFYGYTF. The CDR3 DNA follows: TGCGCCAGCAGTTCCGACTCGGGGGGGTTCTACGGCTACACCTTC.

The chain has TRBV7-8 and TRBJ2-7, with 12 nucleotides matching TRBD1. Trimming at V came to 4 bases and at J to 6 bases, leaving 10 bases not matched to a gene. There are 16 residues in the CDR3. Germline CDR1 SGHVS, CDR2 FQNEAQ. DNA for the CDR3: TGTGCCAGCAGCTCGTCCCCGGGACAGGGGGCCCGCGAGCAGTACTTC. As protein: CASSSSPGQGAREQYF.

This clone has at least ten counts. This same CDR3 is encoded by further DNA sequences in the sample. The CDR3 DNA is TGCAGCGTTGGCCCCCAGGGGGAGACCCAGTACTTC. Translating gives CSVGPQGETQYF. The chain couples TRBV29-1 to TRBJ2-5, with D perhaps matching TRBD1 (6 bases). The V end was cut by 4 bases, the J end by 5 bases, with 11 bases between. CDR3 size: 12 residues. Germline lookup yields CDR1 SQVTM and CDR2 ANQGSEA.

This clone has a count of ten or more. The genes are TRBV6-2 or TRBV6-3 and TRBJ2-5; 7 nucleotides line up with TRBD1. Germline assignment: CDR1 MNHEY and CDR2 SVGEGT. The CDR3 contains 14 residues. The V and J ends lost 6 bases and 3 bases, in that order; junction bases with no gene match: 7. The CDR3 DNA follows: TGTGCCAGCAGCACCGGGACAGTAAAAGAGACCCAGTACTTC. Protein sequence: CASSTGTVKETQYF.

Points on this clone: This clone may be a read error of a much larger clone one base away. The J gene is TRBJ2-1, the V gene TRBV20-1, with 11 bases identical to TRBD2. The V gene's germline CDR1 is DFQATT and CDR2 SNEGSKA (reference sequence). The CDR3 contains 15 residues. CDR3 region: CGARELAGGQNEQFF. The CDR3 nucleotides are TGCGGTGCTAGAGAATTAGCGGGGGGGCAAAATGAGCAGTTCTTC.